The sequence of this TCR beta chain was determined in a study of technical replicates of blood from several donors. TCRdb's copy holds only in-frame clones and misses some; the assay was immunoSEQ multiplex PCR. The sample contains tens of thousands of clones, roughly 94% of which appear only once. The sequencing sample was made of T cells isolated from PBMCs. This clonotype was sampled from a human donor in good health.

CDR3 amino acids: CASTSEPPPRNEQFF. The CDR3 nucleotides read TGTGCCAGCACCTCAGAACCTCCCCCCAGAAATGAGCAGTTCTTC. The chain carries TRBV27 and TRBJ2-1; D gene uncertain. Germline CDR1 is MNHEY and CDR2 is SMNVEV (reference sequence). The CDR3 loop spans 15 amino acids. Trimming stripped 7 bases from V and 7 bases from J, with 20 bases between.